This T cell receptor beta chain is drawn from a study of blood T cell repertoires in COVID-19. The J segment lost 3 bases and the V segment lost 2 bases, leaving 1 base of the junction unmatched. Germline V gene data show CDR1 as SGDLS and CDR2 as YYNGEE. The CDR3 is 15 residues long. Libraries were prepared by immunoSEQ multiplex PCR; TCRdb keeps only in-frame clonotypes and omits some of them. The table lists 80,000 to 95,000 clones, about 86% of them singletons. Comment on this clone: The same CDR3 can be traced to other DNA sequences in this sample.

Sequenced input: peripheral blood. The receptor was derived from a woman older than 75 in a cohort sampled during active or convalescent COVID-19. J is TRBJ2-1 and V is TRBV9; 11 bases map to TRBD2. As DNA, the CDR3 is TGTGCCAGCAGCGTGGGGACTAGCGGCTACAATGAGCAGTTCTTC. Its translation: CASSVGTSGYNEQFF.